This is a list of T cell receptor beta chains from one sample in a study of early T cells in non-severe SARS-CoV-2 infection. TCRdb used MiXCR to reprocess the 5' RACE reads, holding one entry per CDR3 protein. The repertoire holds under 100,000 distinct CDR3 sequences, with 8% to 13% as singletons. The specimen sequenced was whole blood. These receptors were taken from an adult who was a healthcare worker with PCR-confirmed SARS-CoV-2 infection or an uninfected control (not recorded which). Both conserved end residues are part of each CDR3. D genes are given only for firm matches. Size values are once, few and many counts, or a class for expanded clones, and some rows have none.

CASSLQGLHYEQYF	TGTGCCAGCAGCCTACAGGGTCTCCACTACGAGCAGTACTTC	TRBJ2-7	TRBV3-1	few	-
CASTGQGAHGYTF	TGCGCCAGCACAGGACAGGGGGCGCACGGCTACACCTTC	TRBJ1-2	TRBV5-1	-	TRBD1
CASSGGFEQFF	TGTGCCAGCAGTGGGGGTTTCGAGCAGTTCTTC	TRBJ2-1	TRBV2	few	-
CSARAPTGTVNTGELFF	TGCAGTGCTAGAGCACCGACCGGGACGGTGAACACCGGGGAGCTGTTTTTT	TRBJ2-2	TRBV20-1	few	-
CASSPLETQYF	TGTGCCAGCAGCCCCCTGGAGACCCAGTACTTC	TRBJ2-5	TRBV2	few	-
CSAMVDRSSYEQYF	TGCAGCGCTATGGTCGACCGAAGCTCCTACGAGCAGTACTTC	TRBJ2-7	TRBV29-1	-	-
CASSQQGDEQYF	TGTGCCAGCAGCCAACAGGGAGACGAGCAGTACTTC	TRBJ2-7	TRBV3-1	few	-
CASSFLAGGWLGTDTQYF	TGTGCCAGCAGTTTTTTAGCGGGAGGGTGGCTTGGCACAGATACGCAGTATTTT	TRBJ2-3	TRBV27	many	TRBD2
CSASGESGANILTF	TGCAGCGCCTCAGGCGAATCTGGGGCCAACATCCTGACTTTC	TRBJ2-6	TRBV29-1	-	-
CASSLEADPYYNSPLHF	TGTGCCAGCAGCTTGGAAGCGGACCCCTACTATAATTCACCCCTCCACTTT	TRBJ1-6	TRBV5-4	-	-
CASSPKTGVVEKLFF	TGTGCCAGCAGCCCCAAGACAGGGGTAGTTGAAAAACTGTTTTTT	TRBJ1-4	TRBV7-2	many	TRBD1
CASSSGPLAGGYEQYF	TGTGCCAGCAGCTCGGGCCCTCTAGCGGGGGGCTACGAGCAGTACTTC	TRBJ2-7	TRBV7-2	-	TRBD2
CASSTGRDDEQYF	TGTGCCAGCTCCACGGGCAGGGATGATGAGCAGTACTTC	TRBJ2-7	TRBV18	once	-
CASLRRQATDTQYF	TGTGCCAGCCTCCGAAGGCAGGCGACGGATACGCAGTATTTT	TRBJ2-3	TRBV2	once	-
CAISEEGRQAFF	TGTGCCATCAGTGAGGAGGGGCGGCAAGCTTTCTTT	TRBJ1-1	TRBV10-3	few	-
CASSTGTGTWEFF	TGTGCCAGTAGTACGGGGACAGGGACTTGGGAGTTCTTC	TRBJ2-1	TRBV19	few	TRBD1
CASSFGDSQYF	TGTGCCAGCAGTTTTGGGGACAGTCAGTACTTC	TRBJ2-7	TRBV27	-	TRBD1
CASSSGQGSRNEQFF	TGTGCCAGCAGTTCCGGACAGGGTAGTCGCAATGAGCAGTTCTTC	TRBJ2-1	TRBV11-1	few	TRBD1
CSVEDTQETQYF	TGCAGCGTTGAGGACACCCAAGAGACCCAGTACTTC	TRBJ2-5	TRBV29-1	-	-
CASSQDIGGELQTQYF	TGTGCCAGCAGCCAAGATATCGGAGGAGAGCTGCAGACCCAGTACTTC	TRBJ2-5	TRBV4-2	many	-
CATSGENSPLHF	TGTGCCACCAGCGGGGAGAATTCACCCCTCCACTTT	TRBJ1-6	TRBV12-3/TRBV12-4	many	-
CASSQDPTGLAEEETQYF	TGTGCCAGCAGCCAAGATCCAACAGGACTAGCGGAAGAAGAGACCCAGTACTTC	TRBJ2-5	TRBV4-2	few	TRBD2